A single sample gave rise to the 32 T cell receptor beta chains below, sequenced in a study of type 1 and type 2 diabetes patients. Amplification started from genomic DNA. The TCR beta CDR3 region was amplified using 30 forward and 13 reverse primers. TCRdb passed the multiplex PCR reads through MiXCR, listing each CDR3 protein once. Here the sample spans around 300,000 distinct CDR3 sequences, approximately 50% being singletons. The sequenced sample was peripheral blood mononuclear cells (PBMCs). These receptors all come from a man aged 18-30 years with type 2 diabetes.

The chain is built from TRBV7-2 and TRBJ1-2; no clear D. This CDR3 has 20 amino acids. V lost 5 bases, J lost 0 bases, and 28 bases lay in between. The germline gives CDR1 SGHTA, CDR2 FQGNSA. The CDR3 is CASSHGRSRLATVPNYGYTF. CDR3 in DNA: TGTGCCAGCAGCCACGGCCGAAGTCGGTTGGCCACTGTTCCTAACTATGGCTACACCTTC.

The chain employs TRBV4-1 and TRBJ1-1; D may be TRBD1 (5 bases). Germline CDR1 is MGHRA and CDR2 is YSYEKL. Trimming removed 1 base at V and 10 bases at J, with 13 bases between. The CDR3 contains 13 residues. The CDR3 DNA follows: TGCGCCAGCAGCCAAGGTCGTACAGGTTCAGCTTTCTTT. It specifies CASSQGRTGSAFF.

The chain is built from TRBV29-1 and TRBJ1-2; D is possibly TRBD1 (6 bases). The CDR3 is 12 residues long. Trimming left V 2 bases short and J 7 bases short, with 11 bases between. Germline-derived CDR1 and CDR2 are SQVTM and ANQGSEA. Here the CDR3 reads CSVETGLGGYTF. CDR3 in DNA: TGCAGCGTTGAAACAGGGTTGGGTGGCTACACCTTC.

J is TRBJ2-6 and V is TRBV6-1; 8 nucleotides agree with TRBD1. The CDR3 is 18 residues long. With V trimmed by 5 bases and J by 1 base, 10 bases remained unmatched. Germline CDR1 reads MNHNS; CDR2 reads SASEGT. The CDR3 DNA is TGTGCCAGCAGTTCCGGACAGGGCTATCTATCTGGGGCCAACGTCCTGACTTTC. It codes for CASSSGQGYLSGANVLTF.

This clonotype was seen a few times. The V and J genes are TRBV7-8 and TRBJ1-6, with TRBD1 as a possible D gene (5 bases). The CDR3 covers 17 residues. Deletions cut 4 bases from V and 6 bases from J, with 19 bases between. Per the germline V gene, CDR1 is SGHVS and CDR2 is FQNEAQ. This CDR3 reads CASSSTRVSYSNSPLHF. In nucleotides, the CDR3 is TGTGCCAGCAGCTCCACCAGGGTCTCGTACTCTAATTCACCCCTCCACTTT.

The chain has TRBV30 and TRBJ2-7; possibly TRBD1 for D (6 bases). Trimming shortened V by 1 base and J by 2 bases, and 27 bases separated the two germline ends. The germline gives CDR1 GTSNPN, CDR2 SVGIG (reference sequence). The CDR3 consists of 19 residues. DNA for the CDR3: TGTGCCTGGAGTGCTGGGCAGGGGAAAGACGGGTTGTGGACCTACGAGCAGTACTTC. Translation: CAWSAGQGKDGLWTYEQYF.

The CDR3 is CASREGQVNQPQHF. CDR3 DNA sequence: TGCGCCAGCAGGGAGGGACAGGTAAATCAGCCCCAGCATTTT. The gene calls are TRBV10-2 and TRBJ1-5; 8 bases line up with TRBD1. The CDR3 runs to 14 residues. The ends lost 6 bases at V and 4 bases at J; junction bases unmatched: 5. Germline V gives CDR1 WSHSY, CDR2 SAAADI.

This clonotype was seen only a few times. CDR3 nucleotide sequence: TGTGCCAGCAGTGCGGCCGGGAACAGGGAAGGCTACACCTTC. It encodes CASSAAGNREGYTF. The chain combines TRBV28 with TRBJ1-2, with D possibly TRBD1 on 6 matching bases. Germline assignment: CDR1 MDHEN and CDR2 SYDVKM. The CDR3 is 14 residues long. Trimming took 5 bases from V and 8 from J, leaving 18 bases between them.

This clonotype has a handful of counts. V gene TRBV6-1 combines with J gene TRBJ2-7, with TRBD1 as a possible D gene (5 bases). The germline V and J ends were trimmed by 1 base and 5 bases, with 12 bases remaining between them. The CDR3 is 14 amino acids. Germline CDR1 reads MNHNS; CDR2 reads SASEGT. This CDR3 reads CASSEVTGADEQYF. The CDR3 coding sequence is TGTGCCAGCAGTGAAGTCACAGGAGCCGACGAGCAGTACTTC.

For the CDR3, the DNA is TGTGCCACCAATGGCGAGCTTACCGGGGAGCTGTTTTTT. It translates to CATNGELTGELFF. This rearrangement joins TRBV24-1 to TRBJ2-2; D gene uncertain. Germline V gives CDR1 KGHDR, CDR2 SFDVKD. CDR3 size: 13 residues. Trimming removed 8 bases from V and 5 bases from J, with 11 bases in between.

The table lists this clonotype with many counts. CDR3 nucleotides: TGTGCCAGCAGCTTTGAAAGGACGGGCGCGAACACCGGGGAGCTGTTTTTT. Translating it yields CASSFERTGANTGELFF. The rearrangement joins TRBV7-6 to TRBJ2-2; D is uncertain. V lost 3 bases, J lost 0 bases, and 14 bases lay in between. Germline lookup yields CDR1 SGHVS and CDR2 FNYEAQ. The CDR3 has 17 residues.

V gene TRBV6-2 or TRBV6-3 combines with J gene TRBJ1-2; 8 nucleotides match TRBD1. V lost 8 bases and J lost 3; bases outside the gene matches: 8. The germline V gene encodes CDR1 MNHEY and CDR2 SVGEGT. This CDR3 has 14 amino acids. The CDR3 region has the DNA TGTGCCAGCCGATGGGCAGGGGGCGACTATGGCTACACCTTC. It yields the protein CASRWAGGDYGYTF.

The gene calls are TRBV20-1 and TRBJ2-1; 7 nucleotides align to TRBD1. CDR1 is DFQATT, CDR2 SNEGSKA, per germline (reference sequence). This CDR3 has 13 residues. Trimming at V came to 2 bases and at J to 4 bases, leaving 2 bases not matched to a gene. DNA of the CDR3: TGCAGTGCTAGATCGGGACAGTACAATGAGCAGTTCTTC. Protein: CSARSGQYNEQFF.

There are a few counts of this clonotype. DNA for the CDR3: TGTGCCAGCAGCCCCCGACGGACCTATGGCTACACCTTC. Amino acids: CASSPRRTYGYTF. This chain connects TRBV12-3 or TRBV12-4 to TRBJ1-2, with D unclear. The CDR3 totals 13 residues. Trimming took 6 bases from V and 4 from J, leaving 12 bases between them.

The rearrangement uses TRBV19 and TRBJ1-5; D perhaps matches TRBD1 (6 bases). Trimming left V 7 bases short and J 7 bases short, with 14 bases between. The CDR3 length is 13 residues. Germline V gene sequence: CDR1 LNHDA, CDR2 SQIVND (reference sequence). CDR3 protein: CASTSQGSQPQHF. The CDR3 nucleotides are TGTGCCAGTACCTCACAGGGTTCCCAGCCCCAGCATTTT.

V gene TRBV6-5 combines with J gene TRBJ2-3; the D is unclear. V was trimmed by 7 bases and J by 4 bases, leaving 15 bases between them. The V gene's germline CDR1 is MNHEY and CDR2 SVGAGI. The CDR3 totals 14 residues. Here the CDR3 reads CASMAPARPDTQYF. CDR3 in DNA: TGTGCCAGCATGGCCCCAGCAAGGCCAGATACGCAGTATTTT.

This clonotype was seen more than once but under ten times. This chain connects TRBV12-3 or TRBV12-4 to TRBJ2-7; 7 nucleotides align to TRBD1. The CDR3 is 15 residues long. With V trimmed by 7 bases and J by 2 bases, 11 bases remained unmatched. CDR3 protein: CASTFDREGPYEQYF. CDR3 sequence (DNA): TGTGCCAGCACCTTTGACAGGGAAGGACCCTACGAGCAGTACTTC.

This chain links TRBV28 with TRBJ2-7, with D perhaps TRBD2 (5 bases). This CDR3 is 12 amino acids long. CDR1 MDHEN and CDR2 SYDVKM come from the germline V gene. With 4 bases removed from V and 7 bases from J, the gap between germline ends came to 11 bases. The CDR3 region is CASSYGVWEQYF. The CDR3 nucleotides are TGTGCCAGCAGTTACGGGGTTTGGGAGCAGTACTTC.

Written as DNA, the CDR3 is TGTGCCAGCAGTTGGCCACGTAACACTGAAGCTTTCTTT. This translates into CASSWPRNTEAFF. The rearrangement links TRBV7-6 to TRBJ1-1; unclear D gene. In germline, CDR1 is SGHVS, CDR2 FNYEAQ. V lost 6 bases, J lost 2 bases, and 10 bases lay in between. The CDR3 length is 13 residues.

The chain is built from TRBV13 and TRBJ2-5; D may be TRBD1 (6 bases). Germline loops: CDR1 PRHDT, CDR2 FYEKMQ (reference sequence). Between the trimmed V and J ends, which lost 0 bases and 1 base, there was a span of 9 bases. There are 15 residues in the CDR3. The CDR3 DNA reads TGTGCCAGCAGCTTAGGACAGGGATTCCAAGAGACCCAGTACTTC. Encoded protein: CASSLGQGFQETQYF.

This chain joins TRBV15 and TRBJ2-7; D is undetermined. The CDR3 is 13 residues long. Between the trimmed V and J ends, which lost 3 bases and 2 bases, there was a span of 8 bases. Germline CDR1 reads LNHNV; CDR2 reads YYDKDF (reference sequence). The CDR3 sequence: CATSSRNPYEQYF. CDR3 nucleotides: TGTGCCACCAGCAGTAGAAATCCCTACGAGCAGTACTTC.

This clonotype was counted ten times or more. The V gene is TRBV7-3, the J gene TRBJ1-1; 7 nucleotides agree with TRBD1. V was clipped by 5 bases and J by 11 bases; unmatched bases: 11. Germline V gene data show CDR1 as SGHTA and CDR2 as FQGTGA. The CDR3 contains 13 residues. The CDR3 sequence: CASSPRLGGSAFF. Written as DNA, the CDR3 is TGTGCCAGCAGCCCCAGATTAGGGGGCAGTGCTTTCTTT.

This clonotype was picked up one time. The rearrangement uses TRBV5-1 and TRBJ2-7; D may be TRBD2 (6 bases). This CDR3 is built from 15 residues. Trimming cost V 0 bases and J 2 bases, with 12 bases left between them. Germline values: CDR1 SGHRS, CDR2 YFSETQ. CDR3 nucleotide sequence: TGCGCCAGCAGCTTGGGACTAGGAATAACCTACGAGCAGTACTTC. Encoded protein: CASSLGLGITYEQYF. Full variable domain (missing parts from reference TRBV5-1 and TRBJ2-7): KAGVTQTPRYLIKTRGQQVTLSCSPISGHRSVSWYQQTPGQGLQFLFEYFSETQRNKGNFPGRFSGRQFSNSRSEMNVSTLELGDSALYLCASSLGLGITYEQYFGPGTRLTVT.

This clonotype was seen more than once but under ten times. V and J are TRBV28 and TRBJ2-7; D ambiguous. CDR3 length: 16 residues. V was pared by 2 bases and J by 6 bases, with 20 bases between. The germline V gene has CDR1 MDHEN and CDR2 SYDVKM. The CDR3 sequence is CASSLGSPRPLPEQYF. CDR3 bases: TGTGCCAGCAGTTTAGGGTCCCCAAGACCCCTCCCCGAGCAGTACTTC.

This clonotype was found once. The chain is built from TRBV20-1 and TRBJ1-5; 7 nucleotides agree with TRBD1. This CDR3 spans 13 amino acids. Germline V gives CDR1 DFQATT, CDR2 SNEGSKA (reference sequence). Unmatched junction bases numbered 6, after V lost 6 bases and J lost 4 bases. Here the CDR3 reads CSAVRDSNQPQHF. CDR3 nucleotides: TGCAGTGCGGTCCGGGACAGTAATCAGCCCCAGCATTTT.

This chain links TRBV11-2 with TRBJ2-3, with 8 bases that match TRBD2. Germline V gene data show CDR1 as SGHAT and CDR2 as FQNNGV. This CDR3 comprises 15 residues. V lost 6 bases and J lost 2; bases outside the gene matches: 7. The CDR3 coding sequence is TGTGCCAGCAGACCACTAGCGGACTACACAGATACGCAGTATTTT. It codes for CASRPLADYTDTQYF.

This clonotype was detected a few times. The rearrangement links TRBV30 to TRBJ2-3; no reliable D call. The CDR3 sequence is 11 residues long. V dropped 4 bases and J dropped 8 bases, with 10 bases sitting between them. The V gene's germline CDR1 is GTSNPN and CDR2 SVGIG (reference sequence). CDR3 sequence: CAWTAQTTQYF. CDR3 in DNA: TGTGCCTGGACCGCGCAGACTACGCAGTATTTT.

This chain joins TRBV2 and TRBJ1-2; no clear D. Trimming stripped 6 bases from V and 1 base from J, with 12 bases between. Germline CDR1 is SNHLY and CDR2 is FYNNEI. The CDR3 is made up of 14 amino acids. The CDR3, as DNA: TGTGCCAGCAGCCCCGTACATATTAACTATGGCTACACCTTC. Residues: CASSPVHINYGYTF.

The rearrangement links TRBV29-1 to TRBJ1-1, with 7 bases aligning to TRBD1. V lost 6 bases and J lost 4; bases outside the gene matches: 8. Per germline, CDR1 SQVTM and CDR2 ANQGSEA. This CDR3 is built from 13 residues. The CDR3 here is CSVHRGEGTEAFF. The CDR3 region has the DNA TGCAGCGTACACAGGGGCGAGGGCACTGAAGCTTTCTTT. Variable domain in full (rest from reference TRBV29-1 and TRBJ1-1): SAVISQKPSRDICQRGTSLTIQCQVDSQVTMMFWYRQQPGQSLTLIATANQGSEATYESGFVIDKFPISRPNLTFSTLTVSNMSPEDSSIYLCSVHRGEGTEAFFGQGTRLTVV.

The V call is TRBV28, the J call TRBJ2-2; 7 bases match TRBD2. Per germline, CDR1 MDHEN and CDR2 SYDVKM. The junction had 4 bases not matched to a gene; V was cut back by 6 bases and J by 0 bases. This CDR3 contains 15 residues. CDR3 bases: TGTGCCAGCAGCTTCGGGGGGACGAACACCGGGGAGCTGTTTTTT. Encoded protein: CASSFGGTNTGELFF.

This clonotype was seen more than once but under ten times. The gene calls are TRBV27 and TRBJ2-1; 9 bases line up with TRBD1. CDR1 and CDR2 from the germline V gene are MNHEY and SMNVEV (reference sequence). This CDR3 region has 12 residues. The V and J ends lost 8 bases and 5 bases, in that order; junction bases with no gene match: 1. Here the CDR3 DNA reads TGTGCCAGCGGGACAGGGAACAATGAGCAGTTCTTC. Its protein is CASGTGNNEQFF.

This clonotype was recorded once. The genes are TRBV6-1 and TRBJ2-5, with a tentative D call TRBD1 (6 bases). Germline V CDR1 and CDR2: MNHNS, SASEGT. V was pared by 7 bases and J by 5 bases, with 14 bases between. The CDR3 runs 13 residues. CDR3 protein: CASKQGATETQYF. The CDR3 nucleotides are TGTGCCAGCAAACAGGGAGCAACGGAGACCCAGTACTTC.